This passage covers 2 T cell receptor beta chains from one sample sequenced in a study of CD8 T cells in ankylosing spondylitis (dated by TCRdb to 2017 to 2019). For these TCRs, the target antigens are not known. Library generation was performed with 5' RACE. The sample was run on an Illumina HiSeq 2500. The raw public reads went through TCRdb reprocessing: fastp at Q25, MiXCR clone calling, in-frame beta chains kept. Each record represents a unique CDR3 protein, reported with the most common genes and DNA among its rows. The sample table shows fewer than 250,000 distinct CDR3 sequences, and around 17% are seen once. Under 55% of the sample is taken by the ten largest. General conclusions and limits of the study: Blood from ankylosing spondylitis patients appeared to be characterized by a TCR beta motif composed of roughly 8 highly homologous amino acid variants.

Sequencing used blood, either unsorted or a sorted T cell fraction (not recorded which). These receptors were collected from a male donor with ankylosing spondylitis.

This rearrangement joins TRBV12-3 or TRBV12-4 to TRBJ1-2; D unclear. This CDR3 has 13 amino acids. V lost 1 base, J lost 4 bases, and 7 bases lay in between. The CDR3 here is CASSLDPFYGYTF. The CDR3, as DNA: TGTGCCAGCAGTTTAGACCCTTTCTATGGCTACACCTTC.

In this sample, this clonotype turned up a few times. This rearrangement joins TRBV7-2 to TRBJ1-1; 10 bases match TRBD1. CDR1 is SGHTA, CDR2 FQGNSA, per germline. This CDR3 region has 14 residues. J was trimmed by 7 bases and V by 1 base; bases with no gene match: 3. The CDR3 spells CASSLGGQGREAFF. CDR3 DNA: TGTGCCAGCAGCTTAGGGGGACAGGGGCGTGAAGCTTTCTTT.